The clone carrying this T cell receptor beta chain was counted many times. The antigen is not known. The data are from a study of CD8 T cells in ankylosing spondylitis. Notes on the study in general: Characteristic, it appeared, of ankylosing spondylitis blood was a TCR beta motif of fewer than 10 highly homologous variants.

TCRdb reprocessed the 5' RACE reads via MiXCR and lists one record per CDR3 protein. The profile covers fewer than 550,000 distinct CDR3 sequences, with under 5.5% appearing a single time and 3% to 4.5% taken by the ten largest. The germline gives CDR1 MDHEN, CDR2 SYDVKM. This CDR3 comprises 15 residues. V shed 3 bases, J shed 7 bases, and the junction held 8 bases outside the gene matches. The chain recombines TRBV28 with TRBJ2-7; 11 bases agree with TRBD2. This clonotype originated in a male donor with ankylosing spondylitis. The sample taken for sequencing was blood, either unsorted or a sorted T cell fraction (not recorded which). CDR3 loop: CASSLALAGDREQYF. In nucleotides, the CDR3 is TGTGCCAGCAGTTTGGCACTAGCGGGAGATCGGGAGCAGTACTTC.